These T cell receptor beta chains were read from a single sample in a study of Ad26.COV2.S vaccination and SARS-CoV-2 variants. The protocol was immunoSEQ multiplex PCR, while the TCRdb copy is restricted to in-frame clones and leaves out a portion. The sample shows 240,000 or so clones, approximately 88% of them seen only once. The starting material was peripheral blood, obtained in a trial of Ad26.COV2.S vaccine versus placebo. These receptors were taken from a person between 18 and 60 years old who received the Ad26.COV2.S COVID-19 vaccine or a placebo. Both conserved end residues are part of each CDR3. The D gene is left open where the match is weak. Some rows mark clone size as missing; the rest say once, few, many or name a class of expanded clone.

clone_size j_call d_call v_call cdr3_nt cdr3_aa
once TRBJ1-1 TRBD1 TRBV6-5 TGTGCCAGCAGTTACACCGACAGGGGGCGAGTTGAAGCTTTCTTT CASSYTDRGRVEAFF
NA TRBJ2-1 TRBD2 TRBV3-1/TRBV3-2 TGTGCCAGCAGCCCTAAAGCGGGGACGCAGTTCTTC CASSPKAGTQFF
NA TRBJ1-4 TRBD1 TRBV5-8 TGTGCCAGCAGCCAACCAGGGGGTAATGAAAAACTGTTTTTT CASSQPGGNEKLFF
NA TRBJ2-1 TRBD2 TRBV29-1 TGCAGCGTTGGCCCGACTAGCGGGAGGGCCAGGAATGAGCAGTTCTTC CSVGPTSGRARNEQFF
once TRBJ2-1 NA TRBV10-3 TGTGCCATCAGTGAGCCGAGGGTAGCAGTACATGAGCAGTTCTTC CAISEPRVAVHEQFF
NA TRBJ1-1 NA TRBV18 TGTGCCAGCTCACCGAGTTTAGCTGAAGCTTTCTTT CASSPSLAEAFF
NA TRBJ2-1 NA TRBV5-4 TGTGCCAGCAGCTTGGGGTGGACCAACAATGAGCAGTTCTTC CASSLGWTNNEQFF
NA TRBJ2-7 TRBD1 TRBV6-2/TRBV6-3 TGTGCCAGCAGTGCCCCGGGACAGGGGTACTACGAGCAGTACTTC CASSAPGQGYYEQYF
few TRBJ2-7 NA TRBV9 TGTGCCAGCAGCCCCGCTTCGCTAGACCTCTCCTACGAGCAGTACTTC CASSPASLDLSYEQYF
NA TRBJ2-7 TRBD1 TRBV5-1 TGCGCCAGCAGCCACCGATCGAACAGACAGGGATCGTACGAGCAGTACTTC CASSHRSNRQGSYEQYF
NA TRBJ1-6 NA TRBV19 TGTGCCAGTAGTATAATGGGAGGCGACTCGGATTCACCCCTCCACTTT CASSIMGGDSDSPLHF
NA TRBJ1-5 TRBD1 TRBV19 TGTGCCAGTAGAAAAGGGGGCTCCAATCAGCCCCAGCATTTT CASRKGGSNQPQHF
NA TRBJ1-2 NA TRBV9 TGTGCCAGCAGCATGGGGACCCCAAACGCGGGCTACACCTTC CASSMGTPNAGYTF
once TRBJ2-7 NA TRBV6-2/TRBV6-3 TGTGCCAGCAGTTACCCGCGGGGAGGCGAGCAGTACTTC CASSYPRGGEQYF
NA TRBJ1-3 NA TRBV6-5 TGTGCCAGCAGCTCCTCAGGGGACACCATATATTTT CASSSSGDTIYF
NA TRBJ2-5 NA TRBV12-3/TRBV12-4 TGTGCCAGCAGTTTCCGGGTCCAAGAGACCCAGTACTTC CASSFRVQETQYF
NA TRBJ2-7 NA TRBV5-1 TGCGCCAGCAGCTTGCAGGGAGGCGAGCAGTACTTC CASSLQGGEQYF
NA TRBJ2-7 TRBD2 TRBV5-1 TGCGCCAGCAGCTTGGCACTAGCGGGAGCGTCGAAAGGCGAGCAGTACTTC CASSLALAGASKGEQYF
NA TRBJ2-3 NA TRBV5-6 TGTGCCAGCAGCTTTGGGGCGGGAACGCAGTATTTT CASSFGAGTQYF
NA TRBJ1-1 NA TRBV2 TGTGCCAGCAGTGAAGCGCGCGGCGGACTGAACACTGAAGCTTTCTTT CASSEARGGLNTEAFF
NA TRBJ2-1 NA TRBV29-1 TGCAGCGTTGGGGCAGACAATGAGCAGTTCTTC CSVGADNEQFF
many TRBJ2-2 NA TRBV30 TGTGCCTGGAGTGCGCAGGGGACGAACACCGGGGAGCTGTTTTTT CAWSAQGTNTGELFF
once TRBJ2-1 NA TRBV30 TGTGCCTGGGTTGGATACAATGAGCAGTTCTTC CAWVGYNEQFF
NA TRBJ2-2 TRBD1 TRBV10-2 TGCGCCAGCAGTGCTCGAACAGGGGCGAACACCGGGGAGCTGTTTTTT CASSARTGANTGELFF
NA TRBJ2-7 NA TRBV11-2 TGTGCCAGCAGTTTGGATCGAAGCGAGCAGTACTTC CASSLDRSEQYF
NA TRBJ2-7 TRBD2 TRBV5-1 TGCGCCAGCAGCTTTTTTGCGGGGGGCACCTCCTACGAGCAGTACTTC CASSFFAGGTSYEQYF
NA TRBJ1-6 NA TRBV6-5 TGTGCCAGCCTGGCGGCCTATAATTCACCCCTCCACTTT CASLAAYNSPLHF
NA TRBJ2-7 NA TRBV11-3 TGTGCCAGCAGCCAGGGGGGTTCCTACGAGCAGTACTTC CASSQGGSYEQYF
NA TRBJ1-6 NA TRBV7-6 TGTGCCAGCAGCTTAGGGTCGGGACCGCAAAAAGGTCCCCTCCACTTT CASSLGSGPQKGPLHF
NA TRBJ1-1 NA TRBV30 TGTGCCTGGGTTTGGGGAGCAGGGACCACTGAAGCTTTCTTT CAWVWGAGTTEAFF
NA TRBJ2-3 TRBD2 TRBV15 TGTGCCACCAGCAGAGATCTAGCGGCAAACACAGATACGCAGTATTTT CATSRDLAANTDTQYF